Sequencing of this TCR beta chain was carried out in a study of blood T cell repertoires in COVID-19. The CDR3 contains 16 residues. Trimming took off 6 bases at V and 0 bases at J, with 17 bases between the two ends. Looked up from germline, CDR1 is SNHLY and CDR2 is FYNNEI. In the original workflow: The assay estimated nucleated cells by amplifying reference gene primers. TCRdb's copy holds only in-frame clones and misses some; the assay was immunoSEQ multiplex PCR. The D gene and trimming were derived from the DNA, and the V and J assignments and clone size from that table. The sample includes 150,000 to 200,000 clones, 90% to 95% of them seen just once. In Seattle, patients joined the study during active infection and were tracked longitudinally.

The material sequenced was peripheral blood. This TCR came from a woman in her sixties with COVID-19, enrolled during active disease. V usage is TRBV2 and J usage is TRBJ1-2; D is perhaps TRBD1 (5 bases). CDR3 nucleotide sequence: TGTGCCAGCAGCGACCGCAGCGGGGCAGCTAACTATGGCTACACCTTC. Translation: CASSDRSGAANYGYTF.